This T cell receptor beta chain comes out of a study of shared T cell receptors in the human thymus (dated by TCRdb to the early 2020s). About the investigation overall: The study examined how self-reactive, shared T-cell receptor alpha chains are generated in the human thymus.

CDR1 and CDR2 are read off the germline V gene as MNHNS and SASEGT. V was cut back by 6 bases and J by 2 bases, leaving a gap of 10 bases between them. There are 13 amino acids in the CDR3, from cysteine to phenylalanine inclusive. The read is trimmed to its CDR3 DNA, 39 bases read in frame from base 1. Worth noting for this clone: Its antigen is currently not known. The sample holds no much larger clone one base away, and base qualities are not on file.

The library relied on the immunoSEQ multiplex PCR assay. TCRdb carries this immuneACCESS record with in-frame sequences only. Its versions omit some clonotypes, under half of them owing to an unresolved V gene in the studies checked, with the rest unexplained. A total of fewer than 700,000 clones appear in this sample, more than 75% of them only once. The leading ten clones occupy 0.0085% to 0.012% of the sample. This sample was also put to use in a study of human thymus T cells. The second study, in turn, reports: The donors were immunologically healthy infants in Finland who had open corrective cardiac surgery for congenital heart defects. Thymus tissue was obtained as surgical resects removed during corrective cardiac surgery. Biased V and J gene segment usage appeared to be present in both thymic and peripheral blood repertoires. The related research reported highly overlapping thymic TCR repertoires among unrelated individuals. The study characterized TCR alpha and beta repertoires from about 8 infant thymus samples and a few related peripheral blood samples. Donor ages ranged from roughly 6 to 244 days, and the cohort comprised more than 5 male and two female infants. After being mechanically released from the tissue, thymocytes were kept at -70 degrees C in pellets of about 8.5-32 million cells. Genomic DNA was extracted from frozen cell pellets with a QIAsymphony instrument. The immunoSEQ multiplex PCR assay was used to amplify the TCRB and TCRAD loci from a standardized amount of quality-controlled genomic DNA. The V(D)J region was spanned by amplicons of a length sufficient to cover the CDR3 and to identify V and J genes. Through the commercial immunoSEQ service, the amplicons were sequenced on an Illumina platform. Primer bias and sequencing errors were corrected as previously described, and TCRAD and TCRB were defined on the basis of the IMGT database. Repertoires were analysed with immunoSEQ Analyzer 3.0 and VDJTools, covering basic statistics, V/J segment usage, diversity estimates, rarefaction and pairwise overlap. Diversity was estimated using the Chao1, ChaoE, Efron-Thisted, Shannon and inverse Simpson indices, and was also estimated on datasets down-sampled to the size of the smallest sample. Repertoire overlap used strict matching of CDR3 nucleotide sequence, V gene and J gene, with Jaccard-based multidimensional scaling clustering. Thymus samples yielded on average about 810,000 unique TCRB clonotypes, compared with around 91,000 from blood samples.

Here the chain combines TRBV6-1 and TRBJ2-5; confidence is insufficient to name the D gene. This TCR was recovered from a boy under three years old with a congenital heart defect. Donor details come from another sample of the same person, matched by shared clones. Sequenced sample: thymocytes. The CDR3 has the sequence CASRPTEQETQYF. The nucleotide sequence is TGTGCCAGCAGACCAACAGAACAAGAGACCCAGTACTTC.